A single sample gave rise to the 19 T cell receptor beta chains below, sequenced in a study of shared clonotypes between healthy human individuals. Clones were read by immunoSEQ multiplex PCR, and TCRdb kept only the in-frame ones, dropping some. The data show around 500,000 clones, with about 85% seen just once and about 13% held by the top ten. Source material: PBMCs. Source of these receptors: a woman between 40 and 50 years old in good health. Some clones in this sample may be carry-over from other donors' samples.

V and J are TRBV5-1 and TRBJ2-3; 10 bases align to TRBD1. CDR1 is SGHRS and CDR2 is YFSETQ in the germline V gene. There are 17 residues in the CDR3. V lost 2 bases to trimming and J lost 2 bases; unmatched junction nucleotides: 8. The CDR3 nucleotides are TGCGCCAGCAGCTTAAGGACGGGACAGGGGACCACAGATACGCAGTATTTT. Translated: CASSLRTGQGTTDTQYF.

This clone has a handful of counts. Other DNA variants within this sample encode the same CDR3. CDR3 residues: CASSAAYEQYF. The CDR3 DNA follows: TGTGCCAGCAGCGCGGCCTACGAGCAGTACTTC. The rearrangement uses TRBV7-9 and TRBJ2-7, with unresolved D. The V gene's germline CDR1 is SEHNR and CDR2 FQNEAQ (reference sequence). This CDR3 spans 11 amino acids. V was trimmed by 5 bases and J by 2 bases, leaving 4 bases between them.

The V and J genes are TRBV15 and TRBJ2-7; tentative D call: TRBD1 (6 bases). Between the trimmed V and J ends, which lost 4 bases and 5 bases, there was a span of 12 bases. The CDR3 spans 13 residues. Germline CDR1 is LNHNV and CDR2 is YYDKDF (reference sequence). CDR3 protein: CATSTTGSNEQYF. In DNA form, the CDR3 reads TGTGCCACCAGCACCACAGGGTCTAACGAGCAGTACTTC.

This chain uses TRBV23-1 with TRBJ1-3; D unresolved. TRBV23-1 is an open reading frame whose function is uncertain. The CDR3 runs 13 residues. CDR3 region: CISTYPSGNTIYF. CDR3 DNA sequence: TGCATTTCTACTTACCCCTCTGGAAACACCATATATTTT.

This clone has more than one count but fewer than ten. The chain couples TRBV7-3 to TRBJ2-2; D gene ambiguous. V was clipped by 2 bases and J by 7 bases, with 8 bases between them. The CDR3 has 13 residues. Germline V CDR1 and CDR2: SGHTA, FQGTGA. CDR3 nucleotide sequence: TGTGCCAGCAGCTTAGGGTCAAACGGGGAGCTGTTTTTT. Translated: CASSLGSNGELFF.

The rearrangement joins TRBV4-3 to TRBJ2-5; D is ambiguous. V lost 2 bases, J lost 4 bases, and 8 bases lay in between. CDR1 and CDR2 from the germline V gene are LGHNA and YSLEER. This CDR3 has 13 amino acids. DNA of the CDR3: TGCGCCAGCAGCCAACGGGTCACAGAGACCCAGTACTTC. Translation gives CASSQRVTETQYF.

In nucleotides, the CDR3 is TGTGCCAGCTCAACTGGGGGGGTTAGCTCCTACGAGCAGTACTTC. Its translation is CASSTGGVSSYEQYF. The V and J genes are TRBV18 and TRBJ2-7, with 7 bases identical to TRBD2. V was pared by 5 bases and J by 0 bases, with 7 bases of the junction left unmatched. Germline V gene lookup returns CDR1 KGHSH and CDR2 LQKENI. The CDR3 sequence is 15 residues long.

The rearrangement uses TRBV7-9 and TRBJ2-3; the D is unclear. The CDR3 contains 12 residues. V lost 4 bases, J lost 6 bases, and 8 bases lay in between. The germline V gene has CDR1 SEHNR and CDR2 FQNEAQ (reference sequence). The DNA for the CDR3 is TGTGCCAGCAGCTATCTAGTTGATACGCAGTATTTT. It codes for CASSYLVDTQYF.

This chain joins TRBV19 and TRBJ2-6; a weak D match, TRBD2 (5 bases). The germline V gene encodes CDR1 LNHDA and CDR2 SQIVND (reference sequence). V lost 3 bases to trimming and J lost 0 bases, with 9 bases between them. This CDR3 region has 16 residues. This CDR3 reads CASSIRRGSGANVLTF. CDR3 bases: TGTGCCAGTAGTATTAGACGGGGCTCTGGGGCCAACGTCCTGACTTTC.

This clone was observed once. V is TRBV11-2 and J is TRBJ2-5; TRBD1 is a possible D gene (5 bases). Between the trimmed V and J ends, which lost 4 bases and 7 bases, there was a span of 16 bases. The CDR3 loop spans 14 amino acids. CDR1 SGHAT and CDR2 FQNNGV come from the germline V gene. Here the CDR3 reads CASSSYQSQGTQYF. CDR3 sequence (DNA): TGTGCCAGCAGCTCCTACCAATCGCAGGGGACCCAGTACTTC.

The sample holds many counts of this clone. The CDR3 sequence is CASSNTGLAIGFYNEQFF. In DNA form, the CDR3 reads TGTGCCAGCAGCAACACGGGACTGGCGATAGGGTTCTACAATGAGCAGTTCTTC. The chain has TRBV7-2 and TRBJ2-1, with D tentatively TRBD2 (6 bases). Germline CDR1 is SGHTA and CDR2 is FQGNSA. Trimming stripped 5 bases from V and 3 bases from J, with 23 bases between. The CDR3 is 18 residues long.

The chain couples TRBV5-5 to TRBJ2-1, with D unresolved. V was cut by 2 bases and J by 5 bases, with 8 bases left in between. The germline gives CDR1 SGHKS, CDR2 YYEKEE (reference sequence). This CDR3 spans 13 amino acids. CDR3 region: CASSFVGDNEQFF. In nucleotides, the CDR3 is TGTGCCAGCAGCTTTGTGGGTGACAATGAGCAGTTCTTC.

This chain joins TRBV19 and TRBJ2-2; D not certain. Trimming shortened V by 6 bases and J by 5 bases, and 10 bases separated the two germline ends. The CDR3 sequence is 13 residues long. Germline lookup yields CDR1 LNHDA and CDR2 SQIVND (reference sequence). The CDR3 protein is CASRGDSTGELFF. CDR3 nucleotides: TGTGCCAGTAGGGGTGATTCGACCGGGGAGCTGTTTTTT.

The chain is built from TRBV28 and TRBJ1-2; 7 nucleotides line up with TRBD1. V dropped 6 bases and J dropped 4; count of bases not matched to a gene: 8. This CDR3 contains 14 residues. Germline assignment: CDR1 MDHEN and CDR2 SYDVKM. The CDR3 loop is CASRPGGSFYGYTF. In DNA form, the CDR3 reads TGTGCCAGCAGGCCAGGGGGATCCTTCTATGGCTACACCTTC.

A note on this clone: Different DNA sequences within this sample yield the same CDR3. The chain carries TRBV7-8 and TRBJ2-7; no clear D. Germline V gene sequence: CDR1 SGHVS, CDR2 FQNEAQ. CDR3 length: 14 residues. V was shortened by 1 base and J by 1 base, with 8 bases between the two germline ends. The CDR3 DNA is TGTGCCAGCAGCTTAGGAGGTGATTCCTACGAGCAGTACTTC. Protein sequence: CASSLGGDSYEQYF.

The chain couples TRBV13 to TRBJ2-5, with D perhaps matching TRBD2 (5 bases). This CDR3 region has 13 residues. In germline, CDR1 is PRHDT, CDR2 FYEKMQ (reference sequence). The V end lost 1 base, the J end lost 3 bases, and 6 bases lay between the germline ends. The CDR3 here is CASSLAEEETQYF. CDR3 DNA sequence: TGTGCCAGCAGCTTAGCGGAGGAAGAGACCCAGTACTTC.

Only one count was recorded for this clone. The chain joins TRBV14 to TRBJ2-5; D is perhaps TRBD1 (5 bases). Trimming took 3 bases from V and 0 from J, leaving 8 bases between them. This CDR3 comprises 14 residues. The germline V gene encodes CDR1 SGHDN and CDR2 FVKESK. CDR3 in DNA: TGTGCCAGCAGCCACAGGGTGTACCAAGAGACCCAGTACTTC. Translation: CASSHRVYQETQYF.

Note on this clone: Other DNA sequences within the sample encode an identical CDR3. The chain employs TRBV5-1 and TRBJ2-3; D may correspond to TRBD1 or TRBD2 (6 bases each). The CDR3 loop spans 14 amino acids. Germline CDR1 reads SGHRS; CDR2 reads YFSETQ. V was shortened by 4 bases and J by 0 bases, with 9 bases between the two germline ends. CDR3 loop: CASSAGQSTDTQYF. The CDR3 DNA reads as TGCGCCAGCAGCGCGGGACAAAGCACAGATACGCAGTATTTT.

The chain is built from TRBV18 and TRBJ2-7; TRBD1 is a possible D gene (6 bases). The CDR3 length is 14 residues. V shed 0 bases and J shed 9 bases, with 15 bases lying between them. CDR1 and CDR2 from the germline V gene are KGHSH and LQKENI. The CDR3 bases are TGTGCCAGCTCACCACCACAGGGCTCCCGTCGGCAGTACTTC. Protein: CASSPPQGSRRQYF.